This T cell receptor beta chain was identified in a study of cytomegalovirus exposure and HLA in healthy donors. Study as a whole: The 90 to 150 validation repertoires matched the roughly 700 first-cohort repertoires in platform, a later analysis reported. Study-wide results and limits: That first-cohort TCR clusters tended to co-occur in the roughly 130 validation repertoires was found in a later analysis. According to the study, approximately 150 TCR beta chains were cytomegalovirus-associated. Despite most TCR sequences being rare, some public TCRs occurred in many donors.

The CDR3 is 13 residues long. Germline loops: CDR1 SGDLS, CDR2 YYNGEE. Between the trimmed V and J ends, which lost 0 bases and 10 bases, there was a span of 10 bases. In the case of this clone: Its target is unknown.

Measured with immunoSEQ multiplex PCR; TCRdb has only the in-frame clones, and not every one. The sample contains about 150,000 clones, around 84% of which appear only once. The clonotype was recovered from a human donor in good health. Sequenced material: PBMCs. The V and J genes are TRBV9 and TRBJ2-2; TRBD2 is a possible D gene (6 bases). The CDR3 sequence: CASSVVAGKELFF. In nucleotides, the CDR3 is TGTGCCAGCAGCGTAGTTGCGGGAAAGGAGCTGTTTTTT.